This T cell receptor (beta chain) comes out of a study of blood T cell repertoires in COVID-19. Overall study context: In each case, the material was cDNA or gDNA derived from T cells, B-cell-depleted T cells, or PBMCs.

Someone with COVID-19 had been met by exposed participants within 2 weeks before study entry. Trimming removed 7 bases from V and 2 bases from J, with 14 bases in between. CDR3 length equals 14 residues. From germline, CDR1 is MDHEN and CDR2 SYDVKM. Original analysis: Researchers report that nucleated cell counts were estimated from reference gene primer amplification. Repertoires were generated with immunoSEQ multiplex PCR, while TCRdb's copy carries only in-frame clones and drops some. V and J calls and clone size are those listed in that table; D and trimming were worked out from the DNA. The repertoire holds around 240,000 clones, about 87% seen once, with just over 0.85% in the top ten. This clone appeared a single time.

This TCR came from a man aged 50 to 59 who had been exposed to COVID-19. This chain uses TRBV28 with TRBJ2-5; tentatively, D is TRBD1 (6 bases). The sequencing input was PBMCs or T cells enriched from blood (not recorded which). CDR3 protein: CASIPDSLQETQYF. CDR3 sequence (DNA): TGTGCCAGCATCCCGGACAGCTTACAAGAGACCCAGTACTTC.